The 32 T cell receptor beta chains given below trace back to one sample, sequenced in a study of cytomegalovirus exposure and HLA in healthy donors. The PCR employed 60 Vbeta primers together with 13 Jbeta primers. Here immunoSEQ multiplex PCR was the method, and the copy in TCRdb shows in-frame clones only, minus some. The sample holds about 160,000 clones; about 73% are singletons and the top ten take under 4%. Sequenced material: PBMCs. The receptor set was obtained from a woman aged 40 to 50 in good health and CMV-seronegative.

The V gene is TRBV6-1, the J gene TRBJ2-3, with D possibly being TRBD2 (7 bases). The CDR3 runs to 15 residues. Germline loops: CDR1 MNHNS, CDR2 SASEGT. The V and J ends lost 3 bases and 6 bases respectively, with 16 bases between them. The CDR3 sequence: CASSDVGGAGDTQYF. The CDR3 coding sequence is TGTGCCAGCAGTGACGTGGGGGGGGCGGGGGATACGCAGTATTTT.

Here the CDR3 reads CASQEPGGGKSSYEQYF. For the CDR3, the DNA is TGTGCCAGCCAGGAACCAGGCGGGGGGAAGAGCTCCTACGAGCAGTACTTC. The chain carries TRBV2 and TRBJ2-7, with 8 nucleotides matching TRBD2. The CDR3 is 17 residues long. In germline, CDR1 is SNHLY, CDR2 FYNNEI. J was trimmed by 0 bases and V by 8 bases; bases with no gene match: 15.

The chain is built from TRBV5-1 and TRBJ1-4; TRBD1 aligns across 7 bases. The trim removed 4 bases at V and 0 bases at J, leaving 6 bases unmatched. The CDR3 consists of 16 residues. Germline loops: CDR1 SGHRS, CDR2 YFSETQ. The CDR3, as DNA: TGCGCCAGCAGCCCCCCGCAGGGGGCAACTAATGAAAAACTGTTTTTT. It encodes CASSPPQGATNEKLFF.

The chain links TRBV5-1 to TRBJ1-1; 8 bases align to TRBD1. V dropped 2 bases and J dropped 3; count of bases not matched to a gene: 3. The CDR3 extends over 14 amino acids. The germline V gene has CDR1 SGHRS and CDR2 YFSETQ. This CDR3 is CASSLQGVDTEAFF. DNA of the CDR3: TGCGCCAGCAGCTTACAGGGGGTTGACACTGAAGCTTTCTTT.

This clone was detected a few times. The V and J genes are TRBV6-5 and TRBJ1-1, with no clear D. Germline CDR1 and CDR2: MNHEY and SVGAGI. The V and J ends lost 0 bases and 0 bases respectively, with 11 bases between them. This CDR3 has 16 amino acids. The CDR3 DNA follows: TGTGCCAGCAGTTACTCGCGGTCGGGAATGAACACTGAAGCTTTCTTT. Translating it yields CASSYSRSGMNTEAFF.

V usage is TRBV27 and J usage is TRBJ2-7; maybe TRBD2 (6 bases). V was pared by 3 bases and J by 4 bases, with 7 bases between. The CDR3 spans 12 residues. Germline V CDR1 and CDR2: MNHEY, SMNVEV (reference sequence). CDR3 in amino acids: CASSFGGYEQYF. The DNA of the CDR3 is TGTGCCAGCAGTTTCGGAGGGTACGAGCAGTACTTC.

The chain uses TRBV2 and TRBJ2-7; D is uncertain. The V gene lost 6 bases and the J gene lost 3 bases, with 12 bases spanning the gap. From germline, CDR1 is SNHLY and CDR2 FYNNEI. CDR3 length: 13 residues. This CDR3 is CASSPRGDYEQYF. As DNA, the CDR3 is TGTGCCAGCAGCCCAAGAGGCGACTACGAGCAGTACTTC.

In nucleotides, the CDR3 is TGTGCCAGCAGCCGAGGGTCTGGAAACACCATATATTTT. It translates to CASSRGSGNTIYF. The chain is built from TRBV5-8 and TRBJ1-3; D gene uncertain. Germline CDR1 reads SGHTS; CDR2 reads YDEGEE. Between the trimmed V and J ends, which lost 4 bases and 1 base, there was a span of 6 bases. The CDR3 is made up of 13 amino acids.

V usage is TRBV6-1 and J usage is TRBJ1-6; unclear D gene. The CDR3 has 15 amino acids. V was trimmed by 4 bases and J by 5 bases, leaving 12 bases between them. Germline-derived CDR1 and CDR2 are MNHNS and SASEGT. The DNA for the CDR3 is TGTGCCAGCAGTGTTTCCAGGACTAATAATTCACCCCTCCACTTT. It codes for CASSVSRTNNSPLHF.

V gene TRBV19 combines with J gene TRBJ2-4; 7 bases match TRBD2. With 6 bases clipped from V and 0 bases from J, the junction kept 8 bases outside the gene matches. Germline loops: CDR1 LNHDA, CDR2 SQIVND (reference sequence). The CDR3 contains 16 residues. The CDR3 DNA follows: TGTGCCAGTAGGGGGGGGGAACAACTAGCCAAAAACATTCAGTACTTC. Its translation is CASRGGEQLAKNIQYF.

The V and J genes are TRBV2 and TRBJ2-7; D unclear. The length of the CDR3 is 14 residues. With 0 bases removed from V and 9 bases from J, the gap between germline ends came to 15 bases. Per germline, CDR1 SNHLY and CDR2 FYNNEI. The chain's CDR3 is CASSEASRFSVQYF. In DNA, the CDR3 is TGTGCCAGCAGTGAAGCGTCTAGATTCTCGGTGCAGTACTTC.

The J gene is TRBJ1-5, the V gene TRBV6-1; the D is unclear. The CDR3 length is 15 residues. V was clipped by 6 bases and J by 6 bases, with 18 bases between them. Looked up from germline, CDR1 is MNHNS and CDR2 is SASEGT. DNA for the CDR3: TGTGCCAGCAGCCAATCTACCGTGGCGGGTCAGCCCCAGCATTTT. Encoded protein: CASSQSTVAGQPQHF.

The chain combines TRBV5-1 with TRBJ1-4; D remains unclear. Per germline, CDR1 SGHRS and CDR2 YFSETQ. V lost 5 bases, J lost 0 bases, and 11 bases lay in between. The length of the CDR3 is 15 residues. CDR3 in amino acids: CASRGGGTTNEKLFF. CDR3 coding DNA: TGCGCCAGCAGGGGAGGCGGGACAACTAATGAAAAACTGTTTTTT.

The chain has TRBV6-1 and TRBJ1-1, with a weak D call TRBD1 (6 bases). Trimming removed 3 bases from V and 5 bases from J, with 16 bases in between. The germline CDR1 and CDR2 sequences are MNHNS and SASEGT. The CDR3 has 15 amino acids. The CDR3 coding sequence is TGTGCCAGCAGTGACGCCTCCTCAGGGGATACTGAAGCTTTCTTT. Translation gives CASSDASSGDTEAFF.

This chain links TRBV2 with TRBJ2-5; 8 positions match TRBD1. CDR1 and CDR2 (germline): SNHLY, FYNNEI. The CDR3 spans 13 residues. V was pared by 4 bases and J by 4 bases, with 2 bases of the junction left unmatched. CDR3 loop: CASSAQGGETQYF. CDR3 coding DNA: TGTGCCAGCAGTGCACAGGGGGGAGAGACCCAGTACTTC.

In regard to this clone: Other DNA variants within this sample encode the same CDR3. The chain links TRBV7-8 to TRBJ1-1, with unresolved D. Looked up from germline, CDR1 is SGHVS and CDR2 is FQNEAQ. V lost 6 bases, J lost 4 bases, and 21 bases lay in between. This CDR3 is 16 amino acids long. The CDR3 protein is CASSVGSASASTEAFF. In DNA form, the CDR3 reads TGTGCCAGCAGTGTCGGGAGCGCGAGTGCAAGCACTGAAGCTTTCTTT.

CDR3: CASSPTLTQGHQPQHF. As DNA, the CDR3 is TGTGCCAGCAGCCCAACCTTGACACAGGGACATCAGCCCCAGCATTTT. The chain joins TRBV9 to TRBJ1-5; D is possibly TRBD1 (6 bases). The ends were cut back, 4 bases at V and 5 bases at J, with 19 bases in the middle. Germline-derived CDR1 and CDR2 are SGDLS and YYNGEE. This CDR3 comprises 16 residues.

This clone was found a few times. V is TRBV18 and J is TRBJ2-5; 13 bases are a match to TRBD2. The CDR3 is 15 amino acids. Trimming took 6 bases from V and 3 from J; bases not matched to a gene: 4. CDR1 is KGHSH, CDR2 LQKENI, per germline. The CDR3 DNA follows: TGTGCCAGCTCGCCCGGGACTAGCGGGGAAGAGACCCAGTACTTC. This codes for CASSPGTSGEETQYF.

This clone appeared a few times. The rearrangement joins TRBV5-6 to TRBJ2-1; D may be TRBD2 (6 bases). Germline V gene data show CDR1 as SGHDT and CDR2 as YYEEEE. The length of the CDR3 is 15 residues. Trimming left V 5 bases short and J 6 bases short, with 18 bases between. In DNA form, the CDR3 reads TGTGCCAGCAGTATGATGGGTACCGGGGGCAATGAGCAGTTCTTC. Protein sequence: CASSMMGTGGNEQFF.

The CDR3 bases are TGTGCCAGCAAAGTGAAACGAGGGACAGGGGGCCTCAGATATAATTCACCCCTCCACTTT. Translating gives CASKVKRGTGGLRYNSPLHF. V usage is TRBV2 and J usage is TRBJ1-6; 12 bases are a match to TRBD1. Germline CDR1 and CDR2: SNHLY and FYNNEI. V shed 7 bases, J shed 4 bases, and the junction held 17 bases outside the gene matches. CDR3 length: 20 residues. The full variable domain, rest sourced from reference TRBV2 and TRBJ1-6, is EPEVTQTPSHQVTQMGQEVILRCVPISNHLYFYWYRQILGQKVEFLVSFYNNEISEKSEIFDDQFSVERPDGSNFTLKIRSTKLEDSAMYFCASKVKRGTGGLRYNSPLHFGNGTRLTVT.

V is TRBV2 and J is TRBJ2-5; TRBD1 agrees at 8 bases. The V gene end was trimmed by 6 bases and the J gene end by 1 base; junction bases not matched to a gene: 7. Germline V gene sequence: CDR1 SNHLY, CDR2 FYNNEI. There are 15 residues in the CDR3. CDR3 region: CASRRGRGPQETQYF. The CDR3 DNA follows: TGTGCCAGCAGGAGAGGCAGGGGGCCCCAAGAGACCCAGTACTTC.

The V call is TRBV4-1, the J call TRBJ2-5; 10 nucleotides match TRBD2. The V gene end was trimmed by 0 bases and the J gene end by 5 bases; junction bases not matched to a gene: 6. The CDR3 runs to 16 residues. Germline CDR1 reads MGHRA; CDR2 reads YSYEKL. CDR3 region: CASSQEMVAGGETQYF. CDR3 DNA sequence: TGCGCCAGCAGCCAAGAAATGGTAGCGGGAGGCGAGACCCAGTACTTC.

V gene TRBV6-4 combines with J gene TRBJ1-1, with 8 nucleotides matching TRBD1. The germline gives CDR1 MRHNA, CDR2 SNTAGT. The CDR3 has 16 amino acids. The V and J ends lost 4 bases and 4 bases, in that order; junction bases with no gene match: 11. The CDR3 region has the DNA TGTGCCAGCAGTGCGGACAGGGTGGGGTTTGTCACTGAAGCTTTCTTT. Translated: CASSADRVGFVTEAFF.

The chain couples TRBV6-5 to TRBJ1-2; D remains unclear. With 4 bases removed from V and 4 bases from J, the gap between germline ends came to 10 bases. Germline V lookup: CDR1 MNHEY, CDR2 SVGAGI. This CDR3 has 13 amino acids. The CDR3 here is CASSFGWAYGYTF. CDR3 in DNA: TGTGCCAGCAGTTTTGGCTGGGCCTATGGCTACACCTTC.

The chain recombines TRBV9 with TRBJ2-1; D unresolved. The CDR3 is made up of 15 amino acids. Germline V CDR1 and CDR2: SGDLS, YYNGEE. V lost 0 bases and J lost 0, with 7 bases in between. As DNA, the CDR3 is TGTGCCAGCAGCGTAGGCGAACTCTCCTACAATGAGCAGTTCTTC. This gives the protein CASSVGELSYNEQFF.

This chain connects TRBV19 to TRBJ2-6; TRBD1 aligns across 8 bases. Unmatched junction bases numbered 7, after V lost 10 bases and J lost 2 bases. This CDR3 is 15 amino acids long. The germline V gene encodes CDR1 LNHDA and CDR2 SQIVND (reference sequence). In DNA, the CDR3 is TGTGCCACTGGGCAGGGGGCGCCTGGGGCCAACGTCCTGACTTTC. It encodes CATGQGAPGANVLTF.

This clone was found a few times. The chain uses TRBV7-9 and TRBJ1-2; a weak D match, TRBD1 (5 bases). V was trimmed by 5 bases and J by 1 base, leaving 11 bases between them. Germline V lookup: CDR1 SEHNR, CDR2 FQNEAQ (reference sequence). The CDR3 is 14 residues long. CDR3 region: CASSPGLLNYGYTF. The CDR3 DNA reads TGTGCCAGCAGCCCGGGACTCCTTAACTATGGCTACACCTTC.

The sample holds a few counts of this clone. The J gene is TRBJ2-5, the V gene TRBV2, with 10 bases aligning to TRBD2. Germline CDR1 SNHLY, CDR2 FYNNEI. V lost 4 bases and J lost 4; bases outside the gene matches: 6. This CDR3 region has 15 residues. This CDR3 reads CASSGISGGRETQYF. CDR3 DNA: TGTGCCAGCAGTGGGATTAGCGGGGGGCGAGAGACCCAGTACTTC.

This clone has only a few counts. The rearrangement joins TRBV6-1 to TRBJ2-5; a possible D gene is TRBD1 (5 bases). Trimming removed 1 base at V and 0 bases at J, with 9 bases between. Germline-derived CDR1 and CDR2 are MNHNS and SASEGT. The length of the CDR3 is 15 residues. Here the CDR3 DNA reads TGTGCCAGCAGTGAAGATAGGGGAAACCAAGAGACCCAGTACTTC. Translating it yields CASSEDRGNQETQYF.

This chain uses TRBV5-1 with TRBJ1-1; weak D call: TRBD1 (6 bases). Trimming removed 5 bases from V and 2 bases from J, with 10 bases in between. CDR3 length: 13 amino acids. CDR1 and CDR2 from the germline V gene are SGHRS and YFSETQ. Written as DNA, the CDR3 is TGCGCCAGCAGGATGGACAGCAACACTGAAGCTTTCTTT. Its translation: CASRMDSNTEAFF.

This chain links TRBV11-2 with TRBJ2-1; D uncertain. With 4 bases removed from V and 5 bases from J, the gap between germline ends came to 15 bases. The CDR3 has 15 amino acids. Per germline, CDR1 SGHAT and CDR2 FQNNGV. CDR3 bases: TGTGCCAGCAGCTCCCAGCTACGACTGGACAATGAGCAGTTCTTC. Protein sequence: CASSSQLRLDNEQFF. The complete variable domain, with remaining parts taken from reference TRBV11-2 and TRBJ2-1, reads EAGVAQSPRYKIIEKRQSVAFWCNPISGHATLYWYQQILGQGPKLLIQFQNNGVVDDSQLPKDRFSAERLKGVDSTLKIQPAKLEDSAVYLCASSSQLRLDNEQFFGPGTRLTVL.

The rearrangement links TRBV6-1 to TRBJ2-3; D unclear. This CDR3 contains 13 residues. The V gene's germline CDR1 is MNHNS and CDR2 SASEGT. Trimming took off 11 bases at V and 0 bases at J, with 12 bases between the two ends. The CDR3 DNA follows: TGTGCCGGTCGGGTTTCTAGCACAGATACGCAGTATTTT. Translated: CAGRVSSTDTQYF.